These 25 T cell receptor beta chains came from one sample sequenced in a study of T-cell reconstitution after alpha-beta-depleted transplantation in children. This sample's TCRbeta library carried unique molecular identifier barcodes. A single record per CDR3 protein comes from TCRdb applying MiXCR to the PCR reads. The table has about 540,000 distinct CDR3 sequences, around 20% seen once. Sequencing used PBMCs from the stem cell graft donor, obtained from the stem cell graft. These receptors were collected from a human donor who donated a stem cell graft to a child with acute lymphoblastic leukemia.

The chain employs TRBV15 and TRBJ2-5; 8 positions agree with TRBD1. The germline V gene encodes CDR1 LNHNV and CDR2 YYDKDF (reference sequence). V gave up 3 bases and J gave up 5 bases; unmatched junction bases: 8. This CDR3 contains 15 residues. The CDR3: CATSRRDNRGETQYF. In DNA form, the CDR3 reads TGTGCCACCAGCAGGAGGGACAACAGGGGGGAGACCCAGTACTTC.

This clonotype was counted only a few times. The chain links TRBV12-3 or TRBV12-4 to TRBJ2-7; tentatively, D is TRBD1 (6 bases). The CDR3 consists of 13 residues. V was trimmed by 6 bases and J by 3 bases, leaving 12 bases between them. The CDR3 bases are TGTGCCAGCAGGGTGGTAGGGGGCTACGAGCAGTACTTC. It encodes CASRVVGGYEQYF.

The chain couples TRBV25-1 to TRBJ1-1, with unresolved D. The V gene lost 6 bases and the J gene lost 4 bases, with 6 bases spanning the gap. The CDR3 loop spans 11 amino acids. The germline V gene has CDR1 MGHDK and CDR2 SYGVNS. CDR3 nucleotides: TGTGCCAGCAGAATGGGCACTGAAGCTTTCTTT. Amino acid sequence: CASRMGTEAFF.

This clonotype was found a few times. The chain has TRBV14 and TRBJ2-1, with 10 bases identical to TRBD2. V trimming: 6 bases; J trimming: 6 bases; junction bases outside the gene matches: 2. This CDR3 has 13 residues. Germline lookup yields CDR1 SGHDN and CDR2 FVKESK. The CDR3 sequence: CASRPSGGNEQFF. CDR3 coding DNA: TGTGCCAGCAGGCCTAGCGGGGGCAATGAGCAGTTCTTC.

The rearrangement joins TRBV27 to TRBJ2-1; 9 nucleotides align to TRBD2. The CDR3 extends over 15 amino acids. Trimming at V came to 5 bases and at J to 7 bases, leaving 9 bases not matched to a gene. Germline lookup yields CDR1 MNHEY and CDR2 SMNVEV (reference sequence). The CDR3 DNA sequence: TGTGCCAGCAGTCCCGGGACTAGCCTTTTGAATGAGCAGTTCTTC. It specifies CASSPGTSLLNEQFF.

This clonotype was observed a few times. The chain combines TRBV14 with TRBJ1-6; 7 bases agree with TRBD1. Germline V gene data show CDR1 as SGHDN and CDR2 as FVKESK. V trimming: 2 bases; J trimming: 6 bases; junction bases outside the gene matches: 4. The CDR3 spans 15 residues. The chain's CDR3 is CASSQQTGPNSPLHF. The CDR3 DNA sequence: TGTGCCAGCAGCCAACAGACAGGGCCTAATTCACCCCTCCACTTT.

The chain employs TRBV6-5 and TRBJ2-5; TRBD1 agrees at 7 bases. The CDR3 has 13 amino acids. Per the germline V gene, CDR1 is MNHEY and CDR2 is SVGAGI. V lost 2 bases, J lost 3 bases, and 0 bases stayed unmatched. CDR3 residues: CASSYGTEETQYF. CDR3 in DNA: TGTGCCAGCAGTTACGGGACAGAAGAGACCCAGTACTTC.

This clonotype occurred a few times. The CDR3: CASSLGQGARNEKLFF. The DNA for the CDR3 is TGCGCCAGCAGCTTAGGACAGGGGGCGAGGAATGAAAAACTGTTTTTT. The V call is TRBV5-1, the J call TRBJ1-4; 11 bases map to TRBD1. The CDR3 runs to 16 residues. Germline V lookup: CDR1 SGHRS, CDR2 YFSETQ. V lost 2 bases and J lost 5; bases outside the gene matches: 5.

This clonotype has just a few counts. CDR3: CASSTGTSGSTAKNIQYF. DNA of the CDR3: TGTGCCAGCAGTACGGGGACTAGCGGGAGCACGGCCAAAAACATTCAGTACTTC. The rearrangement links TRBV11-1 to TRBJ2-4; 14 positions agree with TRBD2. The CDR3 has 18 amino acids. Germline V gene lookup returns CDR1 SGHAT and CDR2 FQDESV (reference sequence). V gave up 6 bases and J gave up 1 base; unmatched junction bases: 8.

The genes are TRBV12-3 or TRBV12-4 and TRBJ2-7; 7 nucleotides align to TRBD2. The CDR3 is 15 residues long. V shed 3 bases, J shed 2 bases, and the junction held 7 bases outside the gene matches. The CDR3: CASSLRREITYEQYF. The CDR3 nucleotides are TGTGCCAGCAGTTTGAGGCGGGAGATCACCTACGAGCAGTACTTC.

The chain links TRBV6-1 to TRBJ2-1; a possible D gene is TRBD2 (6 bases). Germline values: CDR1 MNHNS, CDR2 SASEGT. The CDR3 extends over 16 amino acids. V was cut by 6 bases and J by 9 bases, with 24 bases left in between. The CDR3, as DNA: TGTGCCAGCAGGTCCGATGCGCTGGAGGGGTGGCGTGAGCAGTTCTTC. Translating it yields CASRSDALEGWREQFF.

This clonotype was found a few times. The chain has TRBV4-2 and TRBJ2-1; 16 bases are a match to TRBD2. The V and J ends lost 3 bases and 8 bases, in that order; junction bases with no gene match: 10. This CDR3 spans 18 amino acids. CDR1 is LGHNA and CDR2 is YNFKEQ in the germline V gene. The CDR3 is CASSQGTSGRAPAYEQFF. As DNA, the CDR3 is TGTGCCAGCAGCCAGGGGACTAGCGGGAGGGCCCCCGCGTATGAGCAGTTCTTC.

The sample holds a few counts of this clonotype. The gene calls are TRBV20-1 and TRBJ1-1; D possibly corresponds to TRBD1 (5 bases). CDR1 is DFQATT and CDR2 is SNEGSKA in the germline V gene (reference sequence). V was shortened by 5 bases and J by 5 bases, with 18 bases between the two germline ends. The CDR3 is made up of 14 amino acids. The CDR3 region has the DNA TGCAGTGCTGGCCTCGGAGCTTACAGGACTGAAGCTTTCTTT. This sequence encodes CSAGLGAYRTEAFF.

This clonotype has just a few counts. V is TRBV29-1 and J is TRBJ2-3; 12 bases are a match to TRBD2. CDR1 is SQVTM and CDR2 is ANQGSEA in the germline V gene. This CDR3 region has 17 residues. Trimming took 4 bases from V and 3 from J; bases not matched to a gene: 11. This chain's CDR3 is CSVGGIRLAGVTDTQYF. The CDR3 DNA reads TGCAGCGTTGGGGGAATACGACTAGCGGGAGTAACAGATACGCAGTATTTT.

The chain carries TRBV7-9 and TRBJ2-1, with D tentatively TRBD2 (5 bases). V lost 3 bases, J lost 6 bases, and 15 bases lay in between. CDR1 SEHNR and CDR2 FQNEAQ come from the germline V gene (reference sequence). The CDR3 runs 15 residues. The CDR3 sequence: CASSLVGEKGNEQFF. DNA of the CDR3: TGTGCCAGCAGCTTGGTCGGGGAGAAGGGCAATGAGCAGTTCTTC.

This chain uses TRBV20-1 with TRBJ1-3, with D possibly being TRBD1 (5 bases). The CDR3 sequence is 15 residues long. CDR1 DFQATT and CDR2 SNEGSKA come from the germline V gene (reference sequence). Deletions cut 3 bases from V and 0 bases from J, with 12 bases between. Here the CDR3 reads CSARPGPVSGNTIYF. CDR3 in DNA: TGCAGTGCTAGGCCGGGGCCTGTCTCTGGAAACACCATATATTTT.

The J gene is TRBJ2-4, the V gene TRBV12-3 or TRBV12-4; 12 bases line up with TRBD2. CDR3 length equals 15 residues. V shed 10 bases and J 8 bases; nucleotides not matched to a gene: 12. CDR3 nucleotide sequence: TGTGCCACCACCCCGACTAGCGGGAGTGGGGACATTCAGTACTTC. As protein: CATTPTSGSGDIQYF.

The V gene is TRBV29-1, the J gene TRBJ2-7; no reliable D call. Germline V lookup: CDR1 SQVTM, CDR2 ANQGSEA. V was cut by 4 bases and J by 1 base, with 5 bases left in between. The CDR3 spans 11 residues. As DNA, the CDR3 is TGCAGCGTTGGGGCGTCCTACGAGCAGTACTTC. Protein sequence: CSVGASYEQYF.

The V and J genes are TRBV5-1 and TRBJ2-2, with D possibly TRBD1 on 6 matching bases. Germline CDR1 is SGHRS and CDR2 is YFSETQ. This CDR3 is built from 17 residues. The V gene lost 0 bases and the J gene lost 2 bases, with 14 bases spanning the gap. The CDR3 nucleotides read TGCGCCAGCAGCTTGGAGCCTCAGGGGATTAACACCGGGGAGCTGTTTTTT. This translates into CASSLEPQGINTGELFF.

The chain has TRBV29-1 and TRBJ2-7; 7 bases are shared with TRBD2. The CDR3 totals 13 residues. Germline CDR1 is SQVTM and CDR2 is ANQGSEA. V lost 7 bases to trimming and J lost 5 bases; unmatched junction nucleotides: 11. The CDR3 region is CSAVGAGADEQYF. As DNA, the CDR3 is TGCAGCGCCGTGGGTGCGGGAGCGGACGAGCAGTACTTC.

This clonotype appeared a few times. The chain joins TRBV7-9 to TRBJ2-7; D might be TRBD2 (6 bases). The CDR3 is 17 amino acids. V was pared by 5 bases and J by 0 bases, with 20 bases between. The V gene's germline CDR1 is SEHNR and CDR2 FQNEAQ (reference sequence). CDR3 residues: CASSRLFGDSRSYEQYF. CDR3 nucleotides: TGTGCCAGCAGCCGACTGTTCGGGGACTCACGCTCCTACGAGCAGTACTTC.

V usage is TRBV5-5 and J usage is TRBJ2-7; the D gene is possibly TRBD1 (6 bases). V was clipped by 0 bases and J by 3 bases, with 10 bases between them. The CDR3 has 14 amino acids. CDR1 is SGHKS and CDR2 is YYEKEE in the germline V gene (reference sequence). CDR3 in amino acids: CASSLEGTFYEQYF. CDR3 nucleotide sequence: TGTGCCAGCAGCTTGGAAGGGACATTCTACGAGCAGTACTTC.

This clonotype was detected a few times. The rearrangement links TRBV29-1 to TRBJ2-7; 7 bases map to TRBD2. The germline CDR1 and CDR2 sequences are SQVTM and ANQGSEA. CDR3 size: 17 residues. The ends lost 1 base at V and 0 bases at J; junction bases unmatched: 12. The CDR3 coding sequence is TGCAGCGTTGAAGGTTTGGCTAGCGGACGGGGCTCCTACGAGCAGTACTTC. Protein: CSVEGLASGRGSYEQYF.

The chain carries TRBV10-2 and TRBJ2-1, with 10 positions matching TRBD2. The CDR3 spans 13 residues. CDR1 and CDR2 (germline): WSHSY, SAAADI. The ends lost 9 bases at V and 4 bases at J; junction bases unmatched: 3. Here the CDR3 DNA reads TGCGCCAGTACTAGCGGGGAATACAATGAGCAGTTCTTC. Residues: CASTSGEYNEQFF.

At least ten counts were recorded for this clonotype. This chain joins TRBV4-2 and TRBJ2-1, with a weak D call TRBD2 (6 bases). The CDR3 consists of 14 residues. V shed 4 bases and J shed 8 bases, with 15 bases lying between them. Germline CDR1 reads LGHNA; CDR2 reads YNFKEQ. The CDR3 spells CASSLADDNDEQFF. The DNA for the CDR3 is TGTGCCAGCAGCCTAGCGGACGATAACGATGAGCAGTTCTTC.